The subject of this entry is one T cell receptor (beta chain). Its target is unknown. This sample is part of a study of cytomegalovirus exposure and HLA in healthy donors. CDR1 is GTSNPN and CDR2 is SVGIG in the germline V gene (reference sequence). V dropped 0 bases and J dropped 3 bases, with 15 bases sitting between them. The CDR3 has 17 residues. Findings and limits, study-wide: Earlier analysis looked at TCR beta V segments, and most were productive about 87% or about 30% of the time. The later analysis indicated that the majority of CMV-associated TCR beta chains appeared HLA-restricted.

Use of 60 Vbeta and 13 Jbeta primers characterized the PCR. Sequencing used immunoSEQ multiplex PCR; TCRdb keeps in-frame clones, though not all of them. The repertoire holds about 150,000 clones, with 80% to 90% as singletons. Donors counted as nominally healthy when sampled, yet unrecorded immune exposures were likely. V gene TRBV30 combines with J gene TRBJ1-6; D may be TRBD1 (6 bases). Sequencing used PBMCs. This TCR was sampled from a boy younger than 10 in good health and CMV-seronegative. The CDR3 sequence: CAWSVQVGQLYNSPLHF. CDR3 sequence (DNA): TGTGCCTGGAGTGTACAGGTTGGACAGCTCTATAATTCACCCCTCCACTTT.